This passage covers 22 T cell receptor beta chains from one sample sequenced in a study of blood T cell repertoires in COVID-19. Method: immunoSEQ multiplex PCR; TCRdb's copy keeps in-frame clones and lacks some. Among around 100,000 clones listed, approximately 86% were seen once. Sequenced input: peripheral blood. The receptors come from a human donor in a cohort sampled during active COVID-19.

The rearrangement links TRBV30 to TRBJ2-7; D gene ambiguous. The CDR3 runs 16 residues. CDR1 is GTSNPN, CDR2 SVGIG, per germline (reference sequence). V lost 3 bases to trimming and J lost 0 bases, with 18 bases between them. CDR3 bases: TGTGCCTGGAGACGAGCTAGGCGAGAGAGCTCCTACGAGCAGTACTTC. Its translation is CAWRRARRESSYEQYF. Variable domain in full (rest from reference TRBV30 and TRBJ2-7): SQTIHQWPATLVQPVGSPLSLECTVEGTSNPNLYWYRQAAGRGLQLLFYSVGIGQISSEVPQNLSASRPQDRQFILSSKKLLLSDSGFYLCAWRRARRESSYEQYFGPGTRLTVT.

The rearrangement uses TRBV5-8 and TRBJ1-4, with a weak D call TRBD1 (5 bases). The CDR3 contains 16 residues. Germline loops: CDR1 SGHTS, CDR2 YDEGEE. Trimming left V 0 bases short and J 6 bases short, with 15 bases between. The CDR3 DNA follows: TGTGCCAGCAGCTTGGACAGACGGGGGTTTGATGAAAAACTGTTTTTT. Protein sequence: CASSLDRRGFDEKLFF.

This clone was seen only once. Its ends do not fully match the called genes, so a read error is possible. The V gene is TRBV6-5, the J gene TRBJ1-2, with D uncertain. Germline CDR1 and CDR2: MNHEY and SVGAGI. The CDR3 totals 13 residues. This CDR3 reads CASSYSGSGGYTF. The CDR3 region has the DNA TGTGCCAGCAGCTACTCGGGCAGTGGAGGCTACACCTTC.

V usage is TRBV6-2 or TRBV6-3 and J usage is TRBJ2-7, with 10 bases matching TRBD1. The CDR3 is 15 residues long. Per germline, CDR1 MNHEY and CDR2 SVGEGT. The trim removed 6 bases at V and 7 bases at J, leaving 12 bases unmatched. The CDR3 bases are TGTGCCAGCAGCGAGCCCCGGGACAGGGGTGGAGAGCAGTACTTC. Translation: CASSEPRDRGGEQYF.

The chain couples TRBV29-1 to TRBJ1-5; tentatively, D is TRBD1 (5 bases). CDR1 SQVTM and CDR2 ANQGSEA come from the germline V gene. The V gene lost 6 bases and the J gene lost 9 bases, with 21 bases spanning the gap. This CDR3 has 14 residues. The CDR3 sequence is CSVNNQGLHRPQHF. The DNA for the CDR3 is TGCAGCGTAAATAACCAGGGTCTTCATCGGCCCCAGCATTTT.

The chain carries TRBV6-5 and TRBJ2-7, with TRBD1 matching over 9 bases. This CDR3 spans 15 amino acids. Trimming removed 6 bases from V and 4 bases from J; junction bases left unmatched: 10. Per the germline V gene, CDR1 is MNHEY and CDR2 is SVGAGI. Here the CDR3 reads CASSPTGTGIYEQYF. In nucleotides, the CDR3 is TGTGCCAGCAGCCCAACCGGGACAGGGATATACGAGCAGTACTTC.

The rearrangement links TRBV7-9 to TRBJ2-1; TRBD1 matches 10 bases. The CDR3 has 18 residues. The germline V gene encodes CDR1 SEHNR and CDR2 FQNEAQ (reference sequence). V was clipped by 4 bases and J by 4 bases; unmatched bases: 13. CDR3 region: CASSSISGGTGDYNEQFF. For the CDR3, the DNA is TGTGCCAGCAGCTCTATATCCGGAGGGACAGGGGATTACAATGAGCAGTTCTTC.

This clone showed up just a few times. The V and J genes are TRBV5-6 and TRBJ2-1; perhaps TRBD2 as D (6 bases). CDR3 length equals 11 residues. V lost 4 bases and J lost 10, with 9 bases in between. Per the germline V gene, CDR1 is SGHDT and CDR2 is YYEEEE. CDR3 nucleotide sequence: TGTGCCAGCAGCCGCCGGGGGGAGCAGTTCTTC. Amino acids: CASSRRGEQFF.

V and J are TRBV19 and TRBJ1-6, with a weak D call TRBD1 (6 bases). Germline-derived CDR1 and CDR2 are LNHDA and SQIVND (reference sequence). The CDR3 is made up of 13 amino acids. Trimming removed 8 bases at V and 5 bases at J, with 10 bases between. The CDR3 coding sequence is TGTGCCAGTCGACAGGAGAATAATTCACCCCTCCACTTT. It yields the protein CASRQENNSPLHF. Variable domain in full (rest from reference TRBV19 and TRBJ1-6): DGGITQSPKYLFRKEGQNVTLSCEQNLNHDAMYWYRQDPGQGLRLIYYSQIVNDFQKGDIAEGYSVSREKKESFPLTVTSAQKNPTAFYLCASRQENNSPLHFGNGTRLTVT.

J is TRBJ1-2 and V is TRBV9, with D perhaps matching TRBD1 (5 bases). V lost 0 bases and J 5 bases, leaving 23 bases between the germline ends. This CDR3 is 18 amino acids long. Germline CDR1 is SGDLS and CDR2 is YYNGEE. The CDR3 reads CASSVALGPLREGYGYTF. For the CDR3, the DNA is TGTGCCAGCAGCGTAGCTTTGGGACCGTTAAGGGAGGGGTATGGCTACACCTTC.

V is TRBV28 and J is TRBJ2-2; D perhaps matches TRBD1 (6 bases). Germline CDR1 is MDHEN and CDR2 is SYDVKM. CDR3 length equals 15 residues. The ends were cut back, 3 bases at V and 4 bases at J, with 12 bases in the middle. CDR3 sequence: CASSFQGTSTGELFF. The CDR3 DNA reads TGTGCCAGCAGTTTTCAGGGGACAAGCACCGGGGAGCTGTTTTTT.

The chain couples TRBV27 to TRBJ2-7; weak D call: TRBD1 (6 bases). The ends were cut back, 6 bases at V and 0 bases at J, with 12 bases in the middle. The CDR3 spans 14 residues. Germline V gene lookup returns CDR1 MNHEY and CDR2 SMNVEV (reference sequence). The CDR3 bases are TGTGCCAGCAGAGACAGGTGGAGCTCCTACGAGCAGTACTTC. This encodes CASRDRWSSYEQYF.

V usage is TRBV19 and J usage is TRBJ2-1; 13 nucleotides line up with TRBD2. Germline loops: CDR1 LNHDA, CDR2 SQIVND (reference sequence). J lost 3 bases, V lost 4 bases, and 12 bases had no gene match. The CDR3 runs 19 residues. CDR3: CASSTPNGLAGALYNEQFF. In DNA, the CDR3 is TGTGCCAGTAGTACCCCAAACGGACTAGCGGGAGCCCTCTACAATGAGCAGTTCTTC.

This chain connects TRBV5-5 to TRBJ1-5; TRBD1 matches 7 bases. The germline CDR1 and CDR2 sequences are SGHKS and YYEKEE (reference sequence). The CDR3 contains 18 residues. Unmatched junction bases numbered 14, after V lost 0 bases and J lost 5 bases. The CDR3 nucleotides read TGTGCCAGCAGCTTGGAGACAGGGACTCCGGAATTCGATCAGCCCCAGCATTTT. Its translation: CASSLETGTPEFDQPQHF. Full variable domain (outside the CDR3, taken from reference TRBV5-5 and TRBJ1-5): DAGVTQSPTHLIKTRGQQVTLRCSPISGHKSVSWYQQVLGQGPQFIFQYYEKEERGRGNFPDRFSARQFPNYSSELNVNALLLGDSALYLCASSLETGTPEFDQPQHFGDGTRLSIL.

The chain is built from TRBV2 and TRBJ2-7, with D perhaps matching TRBD1 (6 bases). CDR3 length: 14 residues. In germline, CDR1 is SNHLY, CDR2 FYNNEI. The V end was cut by 6 bases, the J end by 0 bases, with 12 bases between. The CDR3 sequence is CASRDSSSSYEQYF. CDR3 DNA sequence: TGTGCCAGCAGGGACAGCTCGAGCTCCTACGAGCAGTACTTC.

The chain is built from TRBV2 and TRBJ1-2; 7 nucleotides align to TRBD1. The CDR3 extends over 13 amino acids. Germline V gene data show CDR1 as SNHLY and CDR2 as FYNNEI. Trimming removed 4 bases from V and 6 bases from J; junction bases left unmatched: 5. Here the CDR3 reads CASSVDRVNGYTF. CDR3 nucleotides: TGTGCCAGCAGTGTTGACAGGGTTAATGGCTACACCTTC.

The chain employs TRBV5-6 and TRBJ2-1, with TRBD2 matching over 12 bases. Germline loops: CDR1 SGHDT, CDR2 YYEEEE. This CDR3 is built from 19 residues. J was trimmed by 4 bases and V by 0 bases; bases with no gene match: 11. In DNA, the CDR3 is TGTGCCAGCAGCTTGGATCGTACTAGCGGGAGGTGGGGGTACAATGAGCAGTTCTTC. Amino acids: CASSLDRTSGRWGYNEQFF.

This clone was seen more than once but under ten times. V gene TRBV6-4 combines with J gene TRBJ2-3; 8 bases map to TRBD2. V gave up 4 bases and J gave up 3 bases; unmatched junction bases: 6. The CDR3 covers 15 residues. Germline CDR1 is MRHNA and CDR2 is SNTAGT. Written as DNA, the CDR3 is TGTGCCAGCAGTGCCACAGCGGGAGCGACAGATACGCAGTATTTT. Translation gives CASSATAGATDTQYF.

The chain combines TRBV29-1 with TRBJ2-7; 11 positions agree with TRBD2. Germline loops: CDR1 SQVTM, CDR2 ANQGSEA. V trimming: 8 bases; J trimming: 0 bases; junction bases outside the gene matches: 3. The CDR3 is 13 amino acids. In nucleotides, the CDR3 is TGCAGCCCGGGGACTAGCGGCTCCTACGAGCAGTACTTC. Translating gives CSPGTSGSYEQYF.

This clone has a single count. The J gene is TRBJ1-5, the V gene TRBV20-1; D unclear. The V end was cut by 3 bases, the J end by 4 bases, with 13 bases between. Germline assignment: CDR1 DFQATT and CDR2 SNEGSKA (reference sequence). The CDR3 totals 14 residues. This chain's CDR3 is CSASSSGKNQPQHF. As DNA, the CDR3 is TGCAGTGCTAGTTCCAGCGGTAAAAATCAGCCCCAGCATTTT.

Only one count was recorded for this clone. The chain is built from TRBV7-9 and TRBJ2-3; 12 nucleotides line up with TRBD1. V lost 6 bases to trimming and J lost 6 bases; unmatched junction nucleotides: 13. Germline CDR1 reads SEHNR; CDR2 reads FQNEAQ (reference sequence). The CDR3 is made up of 17 amino acids. CDR3 in amino acids: CASSLPPGTGGSDTQYF. The DNA for the CDR3 is TGTGCCAGCAGTTTACCCCCCGGGACAGGGGGCTCCGATACGCAGTATTTT.

The rearrangement links TRBV6-5 to TRBJ2-5, with TRBD2 as a possible D gene (5 bases). In germline, CDR1 is MNHEY, CDR2 SVGAGI. The V gene lost 6 bases and the J gene lost 5 bases, with 13 bases spanning the gap. The CDR3 runs 13 residues. In DNA form, the CDR3 reads TGTGCCAGCAGCCGTGGGCCGGGGGAGACCCAGTACTTC. It translates to CASSRGPGETQYF.